What follows is one T cell receptor (beta chain) and its context. Its antigen is currently unknown. The data originate from a study of T-cell memory formation after mild COVID-19. At the level of the study: Each donor largely had its own TCR clusters. Study outcomes and limitations: Memory cells collected pre-infection included some clones that later responded, suggesting cross-reactive memory joined.

A single record per CDR3 protein comes from TCRdb applying MiXCR to the 5' RACE reads. This sample has around 340,000 distinct CDR3 sequences; 12% to 15% occur once, and the top ten carry about 24%. The CDR3 loop spans 17 amino acids. V was pared by 4 bases and J by 0 bases, with 17 bases between. Germline loops: CDR1 SGHRS, CDR2 YFSETQ. The TCR comes from a man between 18 and 29 years old who had mild COVID-19 (a few samples of this study predate the infection). Cell type and time point are not known. Sequencing used PBMCs or a T cell subset sorted from them (not recorded which). This chain joins TRBV5-1 and TRBJ2-1; D gene uncertain. The CDR3 sequence: CASSLGSASSSYNEQFF. DNA for the CDR3: TGCGCCAGCAGCCTCGGGTCCGCCTCTAGCTCCTACAATGAGCAGTTCTTC.